This is a list of T cell receptor beta chains from one sample in a study of cytomegalovirus exposure and HLA in healthy donors. The assay was immunoSEQ multiplex PCR, and TCRdb's table has in-frame clones only and misses some. The sample holds about 200,000 clones, 60% to 85% seen once. The sequencing input was PBMCs. The origin of the receptors is a man between 40 and 49 years old in good health and CMV-seronegative. CDR3s include the opening cysteine and the closing phenylalanine or tryptophan. D genes are given only for firm matches. Clone sizes are given selectively: once, few, many, or a class where the clone is expanded.

D gene: -
J gene: TRBJ1-2
V gene: TRBV4-1
clone size: -
CDR3 DNA: TGCGCCAGCAGCCAAGGCCTCCCGCGGGTGAACTATGGCTACACCTTC
CDR3 protein: CASSQGLPRVNYGYTF

D gene: -
J gene: TRBJ2-7
V gene: TRBV4-3
clone size: -
CDR3 DNA: TGCGCCAGCAGCCAAGAGAGAGGGTTCAGCTCCTACGAGCAGTACTTC
CDR3 protein: CASSQERGFSSYEQYF

D gene: -
J gene: TRBJ1-3
V gene: TRBV2
clone size: -
CDR3 DNA: TGTGCCAGCAGTCTGTTTGGAAACACCATATATTTT
CDR3 protein: CASSLFGNTIYF

D gene: TRBD1
J gene: TRBJ2-3
V gene: TRBV13
clone size: -
CDR3 DNA: TGTGCCAGCAGCTTAGGGACAGGGGTCCATTTGTATTTT
CDR3 protein: CASSLGTGVHLYF

D gene: TRBD1
J gene: TRBJ1-2
V gene: TRBV15
clone size: -
CDR3 DNA: TGTGCCACCAGCTCAATCCGATCGTTACAGGGGGCAAGGGCTAACTATGGCTACACCTTC
CDR3 protein: CATSSIRSLQGARANYGYTF

D gene: -
J gene: TRBJ2-3
V gene: TRBV14
clone size: -
CDR3 DNA: TGTGCCAGCAGCCAACAACAGGGATGGGATACGCAGTATTTT
CDR3 protein: CASSQQQGWDTQYF

D gene: -
J gene: TRBJ2-7
V gene: TRBV12-5
clone size: -
CDR3 DNA: TGTGCTAGTGGTTTGATCCCTCGGGAGCAGTACTTC
CDR3 protein: CASGLIPREQYF

D gene: -
J gene: TRBJ2-3
V gene: TRBV7-2
clone size: -
CDR3 DNA: TGTGCCAGCAGCTTAGCTGGGCAGGGAACAGATACGCAGTATTTT
CDR3 protein: CASSLAGQGTDTQYF

D gene: TRBD1
J gene: TRBJ1-4
V gene: TRBV5-1
clone size: -
CDR3 DNA: TGCGCCAGCAGGAAGGACAGGGGGGGTACTAATGAAAAACTGTTTTTT
CDR3 protein: CASRKDRGGTNEKLFF

D gene: -
J gene: TRBJ1-1
V gene: TRBV21-1
clone size: few
CDR3 DNA: TGTGCCAGCAGCACTGACGGGACACCCAACACTGAAGCTTTCTTT
CDR3 protein: CASSTDGTPNTEAFF

D gene: -
J gene: TRBJ2-1
V gene: TRBV15
clone size: -
CDR3 DNA: TGTGCCACCAGCAGAGCCCGGACTGATTACAATGAGCAGTTCTTC
CDR3 protein: CATSRARTDYNEQFF

D gene: -
J gene: TRBJ1-6
V gene: TRBV5-3
clone size: -
CDR3 DNA: TGTGCCAGAAGCTCACAGGGCGAAGCCTATAATTCACCCCTCCACTTT
CDR3 protein: CARSSQGEAYNSPLHF

D gene: TRBD2
J gene: TRBJ2-7
V gene: TRBV11-2
clone size: -
CDR3 DNA: TGTGCCAGCAGCTGGGGACTAGCGGGCTCCTACGAGCAGTACTTC
CDR3 protein: CASSWGLAGSYEQYF

D gene: -
J gene: TRBJ2-7
V gene: TRBV1
clone size: -
CDR3 DNA: TGCACCAGCAGCCCGGCGGGGGTGGGTTCCGAGCAGTACTTC
CDR3 protein: CTSSPAGVGSEQYF

D gene: -
J gene: TRBJ1-1
V gene: TRBV19
clone size: -
CDR3 DNA: TGTGCCAGTAGTATGTTAAGGACAGAGGAAGCTTTCTTT
CDR3 protein: CASSMLRTEEAFF

D gene: TRBD2
J gene: TRBJ2-7
V gene: TRBV27
clone size: -
CDR3 DNA: TGTGCCAGCAGTTTTGGCGGGAGGGCTGAGGAGCAGTACTTC
CDR3 protein: CASSFGGRAEEQYF

D gene: -
J gene: TRBJ2-6
V gene: TRBV13
clone size: medium-sized
CDR3 DNA: TGTGCCAGCAGGTGGCAGGGGAGTTTCTCTGGGGCCAACGTCCTGACTTTC
CDR3 protein: CASRWQGSFSGANVLTF

D gene: TRBD1
J gene: TRBJ1-3
V gene: TRBV11-2
clone size: -
CDR3 DNA: TGTGCCAGCAGCTTAGAGGGGACAGGGACTGGAAACACCATATATTTT
CDR3 protein: CASSLEGTGTGNTIYF

D gene: TRBD2
J gene: TRBJ2-7
V gene: TRBV9
clone size: -
CDR3 DNA: TGTGCCAGCAGCGGATTTTTACTAGCGGGAGTGCACGAGCAGTACTTC
CDR3 protein: CASSGFLLAGVHEQYF

D gene: TRBD1
J gene: TRBJ1-2
V gene: TRBV30
clone size: once
CDR3 DNA: TGTGCCTGGAGGACAGGGGGCGCGCTATCCTATGGCTACACCTTC
CDR3 protein: CAWRTGGALSYGYTF

D gene: TRBD1
J gene: TRBJ2-3
V gene: TRBV7-9
clone size: -
CDR3 DNA: TGTGCCAGCAGCCTACTCCCGGGACAGGGGGCGCACACAGATACGCAGTATTTT
CDR3 protein: CASSLLPGQGAHTDTQYF

D gene: TRBD1
J gene: TRBJ1-4
V gene: TRBV5-5
clone size: -
CDR3 DNA: TGTGCCAGCAGCGGGCTGGTGACAGGGAGTGAAAAACTGTTTTTT
CDR3 protein: CASSGLVTGSEKLFF

D gene: TRBD2
J gene: TRBJ2-7
V gene: TRBV19
clone size: -
CDR3 DNA: TGTGCCAGTAGTTTAACCCGGACAGGAGGGGGACTAGCGGGGCTCTACGAGCAGTACTTC
CDR3 protein: CASSLTRTGGGLAGLYEQYF

D gene: -
J gene: TRBJ1-1
V gene: TRBV19
clone size: -
CDR3 DNA: TGTGCCAGTAGTCCAGGAGGAACTGAAGCTTTCTTT
CDR3 protein: CASSPGGTEAFF

D gene: -
J gene: TRBJ2-7
V gene: TRBV5-1
clone size: -
CDR3 DNA: TGCGCCAGCAGCTTGTCCGGGGGTGGCTACGAGCAGTACTTC
CDR3 protein: CASSLSGGGYEQYF

D gene: -
J gene: TRBJ1-5
V gene: TRBV27
clone size: -
CDR3 DNA: TGTGCCAGCAGTAGGATCGGGGGGAATCAGCCCCAGCATTTT
CDR3 protein: CASSRIGGNQPQHF

D gene: TRBD2
J gene: TRBJ2-1
V gene: TRBV29-1
clone size: -
CDR3 DNA: TGCAGCGTTGGGACTAGCGGGATTTCTTGGGATGAGCAGTTCTTC
CDR3 protein: CSVGTSGISWDEQFF

D gene: -
J gene: TRBJ1-2
V gene: TRBV7-2
clone size: -
CDR3 DNA: TGTGCCAGCAGCCACCGGGACACCCGGGGTGGCTACACCTTC
CDR3 protein: CASSHRDTRGGYTF

D gene: TRBD1
J gene: TRBJ1-1
V gene: TRBV2
clone size: -
CDR3 DNA: TGTGCCAGCAACACAGGGGCGAGCACTGAAGCTTTCTTT
CDR3 protein: CASNTGASTEAFF

D gene: TRBD2
J gene: TRBJ2-7
V gene: TRBV6-5
clone size: -
CDR3 DNA: TGTGCCAGCAGGGGGGGGGAGCAGGGTACCTACGAGCAGTACTTC
CDR3 protein: CASRGGEQGTYEQYF

D gene: TRBD2
J gene: TRBJ2-1
V gene: TRBV15
clone size: -
CDR3 DNA: TGTGCCACCCTTGGGGGAGGGCCCAGGGATGAGCAGTTCTTC
CDR3 protein: CATLGGGPRDEQFF